The T cell receptor beta chain described here comes from a study of spatial heterogeneity in lung cancer. The overall study: Each time, sequencing found more beta-chain sequences than alpha-chain sequences.

Within the sample, this clonotype is medium-sized. What it binds is unknown. The library was built for alpha chains, so this beta chain is an off-target read and its size means little. TCRdb reprocessed the 5' RACE reads via MiXCR and lists one record per CDR3 protein. The data hold some 5,000 distinct CDR3 sequences, with roughly 8% observed a single time. CDR3 length: 17 amino acids. Germline CDR1 SGHDT, CDR2 YYEEEE. The ends lost 0 bases at V and 2 bases at J; junction bases unmatched: 5. The time point denotes: sample taken at primary tumor resection. Donation came from 70 or so patients with untreated early-stage non-small cell lung cancer. Whole RNA, isolated from tumor, nontumor lung or frozen PBMC, was sequenced without prior sorting. Overall study findings and caveats: For tumor T cells, estimated coverage reached only roughly 7% (alpha) and approximately 13% (beta). Counts of expanded alpha and beta TCRs within tumors tracked the tumor nonsynonymous mutation count.

The rearrangement joins TRBV5-6 to TRBJ2-2, with TRBD2 identical over 9 bases. This clonotype originated in a female donor with early-stage non-small cell lung cancer. The sample here was lung tumor tissue, taken at surgery. This CDR3 reads CASSLGSGRPNTGELFF. CDR3 in DNA: TGTGCCAGCAGCTTGGGCAGCGGGAGGCCAAACACCGGGGAGCTGTTTTTT.